One T cell receptor (beta chain) is described in this entry. The length of the CDR3 is 17 residues. Trimming removed 0 bases from V and 0 bases from J, with 12 bases in between. Germline V gene sequence: CDR1 LNHNV, CDR2 YYDKDF (reference sequence). This entry comes from a study of shared T cell receptors in the human thymus. Assay used: immunoSEQ multiplex PCR; TCRdb lists only in-frame clones, some missing. The sample includes about 660,000 clones, roughly 90% of them seen just once. This same sample was also taken into another study, of human thymus T cells. That work states: Healthy Finnish infants having corrective surgery for congenital heart defects served as donors. Corrective heart surgery yielded resections, and these provided the thymus tissue. Thymic repertoires from unrelated individuals overlapped highly, related research reported.

The TCR was taken from a boy under two years old with a congenital heart defect. The genes are TRBV15 and TRBJ1-5; D is possibly TRBD1 (5 bases). Sequencing input: thymocytes. The CDR3 region is CATSREGVPYSNQPQHF. The CDR3 DNA reads as TGTGCCACCAGCAGAGAAGGGGTGCCGTATAGCAATCAGCCCCAGCATTTT.